Included here is one T cell receptor (beta chain) sequence, with context. This CDR3 region has 16 residues. Germline V lookup: CDR1 PRHDT, CDR2 FYEKMQ (reference sequence). J was trimmed by 1 base and V by 2 bases; bases with no gene match: 7. TCRdb's copy holds only in-frame clones and misses some; the assay was immunoSEQ multiplex PCR. The data hold around 2.3 million clones, with approximately 96% observed a single time. This specimen comes from a study of shared clonotypes between healthy human individuals. The receptor was isolated from a man aged 18 to 30 in good health. The chain recombines TRBV13 with TRBJ2-7, with TRBD2 identical over 8 bases. Sequencing was performed on naive CD4+ T cells sorted from blood. Subset defined: CD45RA+ positively selected. The CDR3 loop is CASSLKAGDHSYEQYF. The DNA for the CDR3 is TGTGCCAGCAGCTTAAAAGCGGGGGATCATTCCTACGAGCAGTACTTC.